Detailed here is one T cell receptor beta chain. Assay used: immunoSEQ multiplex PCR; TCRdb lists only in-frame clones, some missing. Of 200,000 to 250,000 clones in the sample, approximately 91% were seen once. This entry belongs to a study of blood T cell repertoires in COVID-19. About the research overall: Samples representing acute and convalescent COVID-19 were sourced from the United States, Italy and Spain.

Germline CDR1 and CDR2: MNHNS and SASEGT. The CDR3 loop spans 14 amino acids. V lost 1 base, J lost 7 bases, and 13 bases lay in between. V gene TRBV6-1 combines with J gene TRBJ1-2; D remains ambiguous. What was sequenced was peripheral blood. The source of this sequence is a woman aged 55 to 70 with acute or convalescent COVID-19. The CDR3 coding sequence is TGTGCCAGCAGTGAAGGTGGTGTACTACGTGGCTACACCTTC. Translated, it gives CASSEGGVLRGYTF.